This T cell receptor beta chain was sequenced for a study of blood T cell repertoires in COVID-19. TCRdb's copy holds only in-frame clones and misses some; the assay was immunoSEQ multiplex PCR. The sample has 350,000 or so clones; 88% are singletons. This clone was found once. This CDR3 comprises 14 residues. Trimming removed 2 bases from V and 3 bases from J, with 11 bases in between. In germline, CDR1 is PRHDT, CDR2 FYEKMQ (reference sequence). The gene calls are TRBV13 and TRBJ2-7; D ambiguous. The receptor was derived from a woman aged 30 to 39 who had been exposed to COVID-19. Sequencing was performed on PBMCs or T cells enriched from blood (not recorded which). Here the CDR3 DNA reads TGTGCCAGCAGCTTAACCGTGAGTAGCTACGAGCAGTACTTC. It yields the protein CASSLTVSSYEQYF.